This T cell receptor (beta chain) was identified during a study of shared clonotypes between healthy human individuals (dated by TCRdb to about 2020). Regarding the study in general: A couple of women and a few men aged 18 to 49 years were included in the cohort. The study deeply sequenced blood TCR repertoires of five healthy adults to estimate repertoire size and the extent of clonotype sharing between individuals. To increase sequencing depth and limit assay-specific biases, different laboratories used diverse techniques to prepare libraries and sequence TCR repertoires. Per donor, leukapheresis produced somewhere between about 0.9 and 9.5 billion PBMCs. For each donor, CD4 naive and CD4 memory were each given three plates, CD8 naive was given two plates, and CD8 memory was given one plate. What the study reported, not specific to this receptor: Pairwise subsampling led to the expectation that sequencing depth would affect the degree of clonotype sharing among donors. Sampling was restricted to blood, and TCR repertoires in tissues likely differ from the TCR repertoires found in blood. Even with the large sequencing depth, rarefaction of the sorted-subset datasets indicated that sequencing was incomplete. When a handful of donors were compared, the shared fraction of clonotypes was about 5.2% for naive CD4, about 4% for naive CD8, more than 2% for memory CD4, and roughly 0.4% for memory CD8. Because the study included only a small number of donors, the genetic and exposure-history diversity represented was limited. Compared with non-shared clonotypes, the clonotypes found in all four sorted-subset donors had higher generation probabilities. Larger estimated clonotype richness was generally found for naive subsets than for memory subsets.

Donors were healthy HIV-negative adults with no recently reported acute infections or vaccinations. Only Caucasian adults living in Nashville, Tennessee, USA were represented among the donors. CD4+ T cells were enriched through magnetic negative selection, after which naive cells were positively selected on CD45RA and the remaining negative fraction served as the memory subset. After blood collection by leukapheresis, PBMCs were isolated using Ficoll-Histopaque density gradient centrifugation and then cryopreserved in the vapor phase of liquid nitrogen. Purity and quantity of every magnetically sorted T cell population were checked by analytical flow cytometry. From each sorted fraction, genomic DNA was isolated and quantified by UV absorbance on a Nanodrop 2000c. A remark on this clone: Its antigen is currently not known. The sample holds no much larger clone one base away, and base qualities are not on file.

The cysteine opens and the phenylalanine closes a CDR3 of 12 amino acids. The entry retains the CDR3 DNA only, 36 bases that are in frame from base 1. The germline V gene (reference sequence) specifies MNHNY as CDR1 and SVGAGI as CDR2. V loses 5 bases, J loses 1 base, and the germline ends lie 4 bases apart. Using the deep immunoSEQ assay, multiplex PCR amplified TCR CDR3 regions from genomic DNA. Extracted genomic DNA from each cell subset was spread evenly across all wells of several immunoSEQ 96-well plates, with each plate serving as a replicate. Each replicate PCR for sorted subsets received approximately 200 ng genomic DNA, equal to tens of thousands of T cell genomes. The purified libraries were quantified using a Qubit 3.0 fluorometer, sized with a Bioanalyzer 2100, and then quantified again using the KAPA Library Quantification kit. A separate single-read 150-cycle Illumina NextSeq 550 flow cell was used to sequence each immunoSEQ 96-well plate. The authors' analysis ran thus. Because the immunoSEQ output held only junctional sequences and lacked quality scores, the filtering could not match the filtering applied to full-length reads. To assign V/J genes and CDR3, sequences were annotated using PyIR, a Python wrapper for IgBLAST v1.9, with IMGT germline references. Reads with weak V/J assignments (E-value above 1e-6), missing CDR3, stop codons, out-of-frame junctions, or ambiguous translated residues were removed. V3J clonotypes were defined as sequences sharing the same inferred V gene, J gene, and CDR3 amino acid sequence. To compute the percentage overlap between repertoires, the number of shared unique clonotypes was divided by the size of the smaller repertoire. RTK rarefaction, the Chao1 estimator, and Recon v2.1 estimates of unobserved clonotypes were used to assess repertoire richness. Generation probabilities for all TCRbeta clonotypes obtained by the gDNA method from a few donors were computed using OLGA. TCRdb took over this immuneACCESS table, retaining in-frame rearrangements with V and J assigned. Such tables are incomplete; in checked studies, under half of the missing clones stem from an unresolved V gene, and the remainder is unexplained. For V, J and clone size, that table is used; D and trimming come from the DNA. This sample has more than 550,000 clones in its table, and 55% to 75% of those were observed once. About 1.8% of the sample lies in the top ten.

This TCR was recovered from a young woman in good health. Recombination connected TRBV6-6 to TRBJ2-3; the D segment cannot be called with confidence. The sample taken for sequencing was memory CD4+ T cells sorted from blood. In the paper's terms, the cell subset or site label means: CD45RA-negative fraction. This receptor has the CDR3 CASSLGTDTQYF. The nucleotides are TGTGCCAGCAGTCTAGGCACAGATACGCAGTATTTT.